This is a list of T cell receptor beta chains from one sample in a study of T cell repertoires in aging, cancer and after chemotherapy. TCRdb passed the multiplex PCR reads through MiXCR, listing each CDR3 protein once. This table holds about 2,700 distinct CDR3 sequences, almost 25% found once. Sequenced input: blood. Every receptor here comes from a human donor with a solid tumor. The CDR3 runs from the conserved cysteine through the conserved F or W. A D gene is named only where the DNA matches it firmly. The size field is filled for only some rows; it gives once, few, many or a size class.

d_gene	j_gene	v_gene	abundance	CDR3aa	CDR3nt
.	TRBJ2-1	TRBV19	large	CASTAHNEQFF	TGTGCCAGTACTGCTCACAATGAGCAGTTCTTC
.	TRBJ1-1	TRBV27	.	CASSLLTKQGRNTEAFF	TGTGCCAGCAGTCTATTAACTAAACAGGGTAGGAACACTGAAGCTTTCTTT
.	TRBJ2-7	TRBV10-3	.	CAISAKMGVEQYF	TGTGCCATCAGTGCTAAGATGGGCGTCGAGCAGTACTTC
TRBD2	TRBJ2-7	TRBV6-2/TRBV6-3	medium-sized	CASSYPTSGRPYEQYF	TGTGCCAGCAGTTACCCGACTAGCGGGAGACCTTACGAGCAGTACTTC
.	TRBJ2-7	TRBV27	.	CASSQTLAWVWEQYF	TGTGCCAGCAGCCAGACTCTAGCGTGGGTGTGGGAGCAGTACTTC
.	TRBJ1-2	TRBV19	medium-sized	CASSRRDRRPPYGYTF	TGTGCCAGTAGCCGCCGAGACAGGCGCCCCCCCTATGGCTACACCTTC
.	TRBJ2-3	TRBV18	medium-sized	CASSPNVASYGDTQYF	TGTGCCAGCTCACCTAACGTGGCTAGCTACGGAGATACGCAGTATTTT
.	TRBJ2-7	TRBV19	.	CASSMGGGTSEQYF	TGTGCCAGTAGTATGGGAGGGGGAACCTCCGAGCAGTACTTC
TRBD2	TRBJ2-1	TRBV6-5	medium-sized	CASSYSPPGLGVPESYNEQFF	TGTGCCAGCAGTTACTCGCCCCCGGGACTAGGGGTGCCGGAATCCTACAATGAGCAGTTCTTC
.	TRBJ2-3	TRBV15	large	CATGAGSKADTQYF	TGTGCCACCGGAGCGGGTAGCAAGGCAGATACGCAGTATTTT
TRBD1	TRBJ2-1	TRBV5-1	.	CASSLATGATRNEQFF	TGCGCCAGCAGCTTGGCCACAGGGGCCACGAGGAATGAGCAGTTCTTC
TRBD1	TRBJ2-4	TRBV27	few	CASRTGTGENIQYF	TGTGCCAGCAGGACCGGGACAGGGGAAAACATTCAGTACTTC
TRBD1	TRBJ2-2	TRBV12-3/TRBV12-4	large	CASSLRDRGPKGGELFF	TGTGCCAGCAGTTTACGGGACAGGGGGCCGAAAGGCGGGGAGCTGTTTTTT
TRBD2	TRBJ2-3	TRBV20-1	.	CSARGGGGGTDTQYF	TGCAGTGCTAGAGGGGGCGGGGGGGGCACAGATACGCAGTATTTT
TRBD1	TRBJ2-7	TRBV12-3/TRBV12-4	medium-sized	CASRRQGGEQYF	TGTGCCAGCAGAAGACAGGGGGGCGAGCAGTACTTC
.	TRBJ1-2	TRBV29-1	large	CSVDGVSGRLYGYTF	TGCAGCGTTGACGGGGTGTCGGGCCGCCTCTATGGCTACACCTTC
TRBD1	TRBJ1-2	TRBV7-9	.	CASSLGTGATYGYTF	TGTGCCAGCAGCCTAGGGACAGGTGCTACCTATGGCTACACCTTC
.	TRBJ2-6	TRBV12-3/TRBV12-4	.	CASSSTQLGSGANVLTF	TGTGCCAGCAGCTCAACACAGTTGGGCTCTGGGGCCAACGTCCTGACTTTC
.	TRBJ2-7	TRBV19	few	CASSMGPYYSYKQYF	TGTGCCAGTAGTATGGGACCGTATTACTCCTACAAGCAGTACTTC